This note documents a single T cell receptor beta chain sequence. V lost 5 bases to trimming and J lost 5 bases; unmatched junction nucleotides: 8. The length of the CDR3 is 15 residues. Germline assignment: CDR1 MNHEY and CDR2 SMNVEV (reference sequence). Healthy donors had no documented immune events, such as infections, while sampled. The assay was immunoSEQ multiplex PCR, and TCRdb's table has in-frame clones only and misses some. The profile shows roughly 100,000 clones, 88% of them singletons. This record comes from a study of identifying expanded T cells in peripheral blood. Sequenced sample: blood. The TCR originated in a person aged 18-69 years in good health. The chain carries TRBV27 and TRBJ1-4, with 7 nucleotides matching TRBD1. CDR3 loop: CASSPETGKNEKLFF. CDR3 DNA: TGTGCCAGCAGTCCGGAGACAGGGAAGAATGAAAAACTGTTTTTT.